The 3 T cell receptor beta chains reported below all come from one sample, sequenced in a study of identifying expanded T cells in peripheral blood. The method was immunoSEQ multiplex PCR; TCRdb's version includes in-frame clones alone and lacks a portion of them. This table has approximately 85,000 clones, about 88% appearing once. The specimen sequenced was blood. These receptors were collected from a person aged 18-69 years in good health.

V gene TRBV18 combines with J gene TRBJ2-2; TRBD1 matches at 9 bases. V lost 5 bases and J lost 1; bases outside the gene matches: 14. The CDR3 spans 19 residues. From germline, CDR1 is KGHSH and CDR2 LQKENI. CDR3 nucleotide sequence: TGTGCCAGCTCAATATTAGGACAGGGGTCGATTCGGAACACCGGGGAGCTGTTTTTT. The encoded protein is CASSILGQGSIRNTGELFF.

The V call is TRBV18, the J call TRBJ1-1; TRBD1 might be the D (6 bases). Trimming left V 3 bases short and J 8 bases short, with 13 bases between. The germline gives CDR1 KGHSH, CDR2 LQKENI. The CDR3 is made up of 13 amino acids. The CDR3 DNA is TGTGCCAGCTCACCGGGGGCAGGGAGCGAAGCTTTCTTT. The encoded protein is CASSPGAGSEAFF.

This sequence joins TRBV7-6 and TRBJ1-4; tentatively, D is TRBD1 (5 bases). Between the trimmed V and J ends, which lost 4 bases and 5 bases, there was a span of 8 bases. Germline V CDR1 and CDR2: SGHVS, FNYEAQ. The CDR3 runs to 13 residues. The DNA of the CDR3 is TGTGCCAGCAGCTCATGGGGGAATGAAAAACTGTTTTTT. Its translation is CASSSWGNEKLFF.